What follows are 8 T cell receptor beta chains derived from one specimen sequenced in a study of cytomegalovirus exposure and HLA in healthy donors. PCR was performed using 60 Vbeta and 13 Jbeta primers. The repertoire was sequenced with immunoSEQ multiplex PCR; TCRdb's copy has only in-frame clones and lacks some. This sample yields under 150,000 clones, of which 60% to 80% are seen a single time; about 8.5% belongs to the top ten. Sequencing was done on a sample of PBMCs. These receptors were collected from a man aged 18 to 29 in good health and CMV-seropositive.

The J gene is TRBJ2-7, the V gene TRBV12-2; the D call TRBD2 from the table was never checked on the DNA. TRBV12-2 is recorded as a pseudogene. The length of the CDR3 is 15 residues. CDR3 sequence (DNA): TGTGCAAGTCGCTTAGGGGAGACTACCTCCCACGAGCAGTACGTC. Amino acids: CASRLGETTSHEQYV.

The gene calls are TRBV9 and TRBJ1-4; D unclear. This CDR3 is 18 amino acids long. Trimming removed 6 bases at V and 0 bases at J, with 21 bases between. Germline V gives CDR1 SGDLS, CDR2 YYNGEE. The CDR3 nucleotides are TGTGCCAGCACCCCTATTACAGCTCCCTTTGCAACTAATGAAAAACTGTTTTTT. Translated: CASTPITAPFATNEKLFF. Based on the CDR3 plus reference TRBV9 and TRBJ1-4, the full variable domain is DSGVTQTPKHLITATGQRVTLRCSPRSGDLSVYWYQQSLDQGLQFLIQYYNGEERAKGNILERFSAQQFPDLHSELNLSSLELGDSALYFCASTPITAPFATNEKLFFGSGTQLSVL.

This sequence joins TRBV7-2 and TRBJ1-3; 8 nucleotides line up with TRBD1. This CDR3 region has 15 residues. The V segment lost 1 base and the J segment 7 bases; nucleotides outside the gene matches: 6. Per germline, CDR1 SGHTA and CDR2 FQGNSA. CDR3 in amino acids: CASSLGTGPGNTIYF. Written as DNA, the CDR3 is TGTGCCAGCAGCTTAGGGACAGGGCCGGGGAACACCATATATTTT.

The J gene is TRBJ1-1, the V gene TRBV19, with TRBD1 identical over 8 bases. Germline CDR1 and CDR2: LNHDA and SQIVND (reference sequence). Trimming cost V 1 base and J 3 bases; bases outside gene matches: 13. CDR3 size: 18 residues. CDR3 amino acids: CASSIVTGGFGRDTEAFF. CDR3 bases: TGTGCCAGTAGTATAGTAACAGGGGGGTTCGGAAGAGACACTGAAGCTTTCTTT.

This rearrangement joins TRBV5-4 to TRBJ2-5, with 8 bases aligning to TRBD1. The CDR3 runs to 15 residues. CDR1 and CDR2 from the germline V gene are SGHNT and YYREEE (reference sequence). V shed 3 bases and J 1 base; nucleotides not matched to a gene: 5. The CDR3 sequence: CASSSDRVRQETQYF. In DNA, the CDR3 is TGTGCCAGCAGCTCGGACAGGGTGCGCCAAGAGACCCAGTACTTC.

This clone showed up many times. V gene TRBV13 combines with J gene TRBJ2-1; D not certain. Per germline, CDR1 PRHDT and CDR2 FYEKMQ (reference sequence). The V end was cut by 5 bases, the J end by 0 bases, with 11 bases between. The length of the CDR3 is 15 residues. CDR3 DNA: TGTGCCAGCAGCCCCGTGGCCAACTCCTACAATGAGCAGTTCTTC. Translation: CASSPVANSYNEQFF.

V gene TRBV19 combines with J gene TRBJ2-2; a possible D gene is TRBD2 (6 bases). V was shortened by 9 bases and J by 4 bases, with 12 bases between the two germline ends. The CDR3 totals 13 residues. The V gene's germline CDR1 is LNHDA and CDR2 SQIVND (reference sequence). This chain's CDR3 is CASRDFITGELFF. The CDR3 DNA reads TGTGCCAGCCGGGACTTCATCACCGGGGAGCTGTTTTTT. Full variable domain (rest looked up from reference TRBV19 and TRBJ2-2): DGGITQSPKYLFRKEGQNVTLSCEQNLNHDAMYWYRQDPGQGLRLIYYSQIVNDFQKGDIAEGYSVSREKKESFPLTVTSAQKNPTAFYLCASRDFITGELFFGEGSRLTVL.

This clone has a handful of counts. V and J are TRBV7-3 and TRBJ2-1, with 7 bases matching TRBD1. The CDR3 spans 16 residues. J gave up 4 bases and V 5 bases, and 11 bases lay outside the gene matches. Per germline, CDR1 SGHTA and CDR2 FQGTGA. CDR3 coding DNA: TGTGCCAGCAGCCCACAGGGGAGAGCCATTTACAATGAGCAGTTCTTC. Protein: CASSPQGRAIYNEQFF.